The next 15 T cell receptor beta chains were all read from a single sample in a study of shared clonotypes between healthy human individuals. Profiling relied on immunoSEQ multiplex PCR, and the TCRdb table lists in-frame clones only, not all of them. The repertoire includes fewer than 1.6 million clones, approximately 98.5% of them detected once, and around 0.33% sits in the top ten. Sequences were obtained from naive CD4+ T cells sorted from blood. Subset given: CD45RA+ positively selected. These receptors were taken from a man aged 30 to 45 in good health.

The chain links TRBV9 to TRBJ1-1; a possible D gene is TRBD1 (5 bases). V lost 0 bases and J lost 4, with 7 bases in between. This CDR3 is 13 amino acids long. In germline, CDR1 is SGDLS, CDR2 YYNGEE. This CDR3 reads CASSVGGPTEAFF. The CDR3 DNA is TGTGCCAGCAGCGTAGGGGGCCCCACTGAAGCTTTCTTT.

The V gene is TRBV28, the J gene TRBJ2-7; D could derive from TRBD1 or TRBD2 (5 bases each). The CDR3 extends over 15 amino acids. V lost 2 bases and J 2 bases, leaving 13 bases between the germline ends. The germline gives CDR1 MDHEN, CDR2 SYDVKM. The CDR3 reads CASSLVTGRPYEQYF. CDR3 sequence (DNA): TGTGCCAGCAGTTTAGTTACGGGACGACCCTACGAGCAGTACTTC. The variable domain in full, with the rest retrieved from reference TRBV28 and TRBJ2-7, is DVKVTQSSRYLVKRTGEKVFLECVQDMDHENMFWYRQDPGLGLRLIYFSYDVKMKEKGDIPEGYSVSREKKERFSLILESASTNQTSMYLCASSLVTGRPYEQYFGPGTRLTVT.

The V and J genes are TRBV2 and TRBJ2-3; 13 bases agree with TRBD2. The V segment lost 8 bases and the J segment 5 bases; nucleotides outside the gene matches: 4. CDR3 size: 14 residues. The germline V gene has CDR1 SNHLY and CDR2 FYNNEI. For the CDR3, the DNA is TGTGCCAGCGGTGGACTAGCGGGAGAAGATACGCAGTATTTT. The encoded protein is CASGGLAGEDTQYF.

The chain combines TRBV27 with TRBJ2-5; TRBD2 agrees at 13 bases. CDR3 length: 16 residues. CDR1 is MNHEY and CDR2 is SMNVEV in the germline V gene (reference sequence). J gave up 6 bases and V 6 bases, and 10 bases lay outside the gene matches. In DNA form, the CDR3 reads TGTGCCAGCAGGCTTACTAGCGGGAGGGCCGAAAAGACCCAGTACTTC. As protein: CASRLTSGRAEKTQYF.

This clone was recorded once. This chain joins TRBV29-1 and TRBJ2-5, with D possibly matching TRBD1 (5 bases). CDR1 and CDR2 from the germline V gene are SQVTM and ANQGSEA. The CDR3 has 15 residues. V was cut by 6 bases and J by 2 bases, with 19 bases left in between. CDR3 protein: CSVRGGSRAQETQYF. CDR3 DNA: TGCAGCGTCCGCGGTGGTAGCAGGGCACAAGAGACCCAGTACTTC.

CDR3 DNA: TGTGCCAGCAGCTATGGTGGGTCTCGGATTGTTAGCTCCTACAATGAGCAGTTCTTC. Residues: CASSYGGSRIVSSYNEQFF. The V call is TRBV7-2, the J call TRBJ2-1; D is undetermined. The V end was cut by 4 bases, the J end by 0 bases, with 22 bases between. The CDR3 is 19 residues long. Germline-derived CDR1 and CDR2 are SGHTA and FQGNSA.

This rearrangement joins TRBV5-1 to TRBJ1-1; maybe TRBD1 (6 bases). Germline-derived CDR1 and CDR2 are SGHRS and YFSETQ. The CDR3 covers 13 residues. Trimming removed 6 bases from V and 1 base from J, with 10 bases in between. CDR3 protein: CASNRDANTEAFF. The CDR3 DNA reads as TGCGCCAGCAACAGGGACGCGAACACTGAAGCTTTCTTT.

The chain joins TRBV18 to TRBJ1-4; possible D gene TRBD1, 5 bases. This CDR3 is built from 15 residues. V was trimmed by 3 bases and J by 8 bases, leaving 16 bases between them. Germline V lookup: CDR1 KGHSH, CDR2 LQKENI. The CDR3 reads CASSPQGAMGEKLFF. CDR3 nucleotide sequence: TGTGCCAGCTCACCGCAAGGGGCAATGGGAGAAAAACTGTTTTTT.

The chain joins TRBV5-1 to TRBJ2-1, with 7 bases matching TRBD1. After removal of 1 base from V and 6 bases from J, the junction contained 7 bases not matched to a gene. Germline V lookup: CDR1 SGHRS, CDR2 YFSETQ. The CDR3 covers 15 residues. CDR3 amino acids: CASSLWETGLNEQFF. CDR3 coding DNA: TGCGCCAGCAGCTTGTGGGAGACAGGGCTCAATGAGCAGTTCTTC.

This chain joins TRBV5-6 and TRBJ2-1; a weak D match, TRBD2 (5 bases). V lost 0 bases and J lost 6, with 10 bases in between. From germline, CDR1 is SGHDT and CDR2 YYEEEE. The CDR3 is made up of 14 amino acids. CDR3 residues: CASSLGIASNEQFF. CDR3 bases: TGTGCCAGCAGCTTGGGGATAGCGAGCAATGAGCAGTTCTTC.

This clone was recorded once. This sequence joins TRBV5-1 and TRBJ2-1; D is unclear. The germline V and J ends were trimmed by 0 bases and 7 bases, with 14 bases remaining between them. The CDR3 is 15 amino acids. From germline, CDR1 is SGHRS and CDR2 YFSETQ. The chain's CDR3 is CASSLGPNALNEQFF. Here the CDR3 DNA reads TGCGCCAGCAGCTTGGGCCCGAATGCCCTTAATGAGCAGTTCTTC.

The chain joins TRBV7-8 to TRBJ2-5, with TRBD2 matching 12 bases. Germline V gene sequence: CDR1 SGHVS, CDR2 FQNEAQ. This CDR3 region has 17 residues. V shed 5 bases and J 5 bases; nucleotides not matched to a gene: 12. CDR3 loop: CASSPRTSGTYRETQYF. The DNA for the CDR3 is TGTGCCAGCAGCCCCCGGACTAGCGGGACCTATCGGGAGACCCAGTACTTC.

The CDR3 DNA reads TGTGCCATCAGTCCTTTGCTAGCGGGGGGGTTGAATGAGCAGTTCTTC. Protein: CAISPLLAGGLNEQFF. The V gene is TRBV10-3, the J gene TRBJ2-1; 12 bases are a match to TRBD2. Unmatched junction bases numbered 9, after V lost 5 bases and J lost 7 bases. The germline CDR1 and CDR2 sequences are ENHRY and SYGVKD. The CDR3 has 16 amino acids.

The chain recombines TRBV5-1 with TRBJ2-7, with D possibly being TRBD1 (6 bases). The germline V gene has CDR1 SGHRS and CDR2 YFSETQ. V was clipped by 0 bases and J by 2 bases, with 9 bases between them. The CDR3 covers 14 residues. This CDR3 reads CASSLEPGAYEQYF. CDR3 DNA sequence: TGCGCCAGCAGCTTGGAACCAGGGGCCTACGAGCAGTACTTC. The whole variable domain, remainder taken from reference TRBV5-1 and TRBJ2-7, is KAGVTQTPRYLIKTRGQQVTLSCSPISGHRSVSWYQQTPGQGLQFLFEYFSETQRNKGNFPGRFSGRQFSNSRSEMNVSTLELGDSALYLCASSLEPGAYEQYFGPGTRLTVT.

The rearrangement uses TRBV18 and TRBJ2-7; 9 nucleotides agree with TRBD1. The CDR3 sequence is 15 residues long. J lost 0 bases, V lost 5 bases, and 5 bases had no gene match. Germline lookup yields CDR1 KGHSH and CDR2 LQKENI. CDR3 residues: CASSADRGSSYEQYF. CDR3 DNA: TGTGCCAGCTCAGCCGACAGGGGGAGCTCCTACGAGCAGTACTTC.